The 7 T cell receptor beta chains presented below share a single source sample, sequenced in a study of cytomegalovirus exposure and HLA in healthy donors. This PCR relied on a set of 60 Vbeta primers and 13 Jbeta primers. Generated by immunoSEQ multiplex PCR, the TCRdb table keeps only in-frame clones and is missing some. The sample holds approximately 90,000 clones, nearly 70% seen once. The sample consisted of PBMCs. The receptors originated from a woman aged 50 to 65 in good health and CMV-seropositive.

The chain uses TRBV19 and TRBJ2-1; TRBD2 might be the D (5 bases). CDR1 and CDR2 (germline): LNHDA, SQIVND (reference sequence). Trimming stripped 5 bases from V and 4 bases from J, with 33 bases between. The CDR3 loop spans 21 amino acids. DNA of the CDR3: TGTGCCAGTAGTCCGCGGCCGGACTTTTTCCAAGAAGGTACGTTTTACAATGAGCAGTTCTTC. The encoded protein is CASSPRPDFFQEGTFYNEQFF.

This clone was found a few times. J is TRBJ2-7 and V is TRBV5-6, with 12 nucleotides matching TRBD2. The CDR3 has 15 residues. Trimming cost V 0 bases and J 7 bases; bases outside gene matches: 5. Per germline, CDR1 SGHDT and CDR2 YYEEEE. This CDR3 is CASSLVASGRGEQYF. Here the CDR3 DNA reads TGTGCCAGCAGCTTGGTGGCTAGCGGGAGGGGAGAGCAGTACTTC.

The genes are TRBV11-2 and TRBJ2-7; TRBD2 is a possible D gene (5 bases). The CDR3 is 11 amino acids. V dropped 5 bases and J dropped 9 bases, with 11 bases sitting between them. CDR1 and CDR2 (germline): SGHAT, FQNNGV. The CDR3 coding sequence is TGTGCCAGCAGCGCCCAACGGGGGCAGTACTTC. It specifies CASSAQRGQYF. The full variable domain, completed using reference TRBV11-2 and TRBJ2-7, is EAGVAQSPRYKIIEKRQSVAFWCNPISGHATLYWYQQILGQGPKLLIQFQNNGVVDDSQLPKDRFSAERLKGVDSTLKIQPAKLEDSAVYLCASSAQRGQYFGPGTRLTVT.

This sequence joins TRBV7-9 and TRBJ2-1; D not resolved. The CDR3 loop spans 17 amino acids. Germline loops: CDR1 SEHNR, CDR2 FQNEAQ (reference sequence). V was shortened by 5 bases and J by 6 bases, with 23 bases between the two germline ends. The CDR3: CASSPNLLRHLFNEQFF. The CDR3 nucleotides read TGTGCCAGCAGCCCCAATTTACTCCGCCACCTCTTCAATGAGCAGTTCTTC.

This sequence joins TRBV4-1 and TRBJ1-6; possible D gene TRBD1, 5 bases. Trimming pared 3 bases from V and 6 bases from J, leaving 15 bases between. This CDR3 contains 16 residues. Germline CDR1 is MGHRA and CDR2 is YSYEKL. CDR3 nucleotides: TGCGCCAGCAGCCATATCCTCCAGGGTAGTAATTCACCCCTCCACTTT. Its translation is CASSHILQGSNSPLHF.

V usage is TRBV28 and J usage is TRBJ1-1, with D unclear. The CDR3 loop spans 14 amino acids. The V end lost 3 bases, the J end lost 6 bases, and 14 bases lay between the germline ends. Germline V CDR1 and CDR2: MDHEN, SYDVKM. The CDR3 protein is CASSFGHVGSEAFF. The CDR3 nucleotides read TGTGCCAGCAGTTTTGGCCATGTCGGGTCTGAAGCTTTCTTT. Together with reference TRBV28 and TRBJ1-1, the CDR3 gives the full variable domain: DVKVTQSSRYLVKRTGEKVFLECVQDMDHENMFWYRQDPGLGLRLIYFSYDVKMKEKGDIPEGYSVSREKKERFSLILESASTNQTSMYLCASSFGHVGSEAFFGQGTRLTVV.

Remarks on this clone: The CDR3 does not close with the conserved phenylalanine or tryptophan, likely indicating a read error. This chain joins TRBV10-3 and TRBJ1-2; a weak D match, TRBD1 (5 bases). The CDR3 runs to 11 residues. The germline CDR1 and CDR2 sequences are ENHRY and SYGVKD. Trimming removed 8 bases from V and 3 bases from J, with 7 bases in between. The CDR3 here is CAIGTDYGYTL. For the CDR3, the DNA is TGTGCCATCGGGACTGACTATGGCTACACCCTC.